One sample yielded the 11 T cell receptor beta chains listed below, sequenced in a study of T cells in Graves' hyperthyroidism and ophthalmopathy. TCR beta CDR3 regions were amplified from RNA. The HTBI primer set drove a first-round RT-PCR of the TCR CDR3. TCRdb analysed the multiplex PCR reads with MiXCR anew, one entry per CDR3 protein. The table has roughly 93,000 distinct CDR3 sequences, approximately 39% seen once. Sequenced material: peripheral blood or thyroid tissue (not recorded which). The receptors shown here come from a woman between 25 and 40 years old with Graves' hyperthyroidism.

This clonotype was picked up a small number of times. The genes are TRBV30 and TRBJ2-2; TRBD1 matches at 7 bases. CDR3 size: 15 residues. Losses at the gene ends were 2 bases for V and 0 bases for J; bases not matched to a gene: 3. CDR1 and CDR2 from the germline V gene are GTSNPN and SVGIG (reference sequence). The CDR3 coding sequence is TGTGCCTGGAGTAAGGACAGGTCGAACACCGGGGAGCTGTTTTTT. This translates into CAWSKDRSNTGELFF.

This clonotype was recorded at least ten times. V is TRBV10-3 and J is TRBJ2-7, with 9 nucleotides matching TRBD2. Germline values: CDR1 ENHRY, CDR2 SYGVKD. The CDR3 contains 15 residues. V was pared by 6 bases and J by 2 bases, with 8 bases of the junction left unmatched. The CDR3 reads CAISPGAGGTYEQYF. CDR3 DNA: TGTGCCATCAGCCCGGGGGCGGGAGGGACCTACGAGCAGTACTTC.

Of note for this clonotype: Possible read error: a much larger clone is one base away. The chain links TRBV6-5 to TRBJ1-1; 7 bases are shared with TRBD1. Germline loops: CDR1 MNHEY, CDR2 SVGAGI. The CDR3 runs to 14 residues. Here the CDR3 reads CASRFRGQSTDAFF. In DNA form, the CDR3 reads TGTGCCAGCAGATTTAGGGGGCAAAGCACTGATGCTTTCTTT.

This clonotype showed up many times. The chain couples TRBV10-3 to TRBJ2-7, with D hard to call. This CDR3 is built from 12 residues. Germline lookup yields CDR1 ENHRY and CDR2 SYGVKD. V was shortened by 4 bases and J by 3 bases, with 7 bases between the two germline ends. CDR3 in amino acids: CAISVTGYEQYF. CDR3 DNA sequence: TGTGCCATCAGTGTAACCGGCTACGAGCAGTACTTC.

In this sample, this clonotype turned up many times. The J gene is TRBJ2-7, the V gene TRBV20-1, with 8 bases identical to TRBD2. V gave up 3 bases and J gave up 7 bases; unmatched junction bases: 14. Germline-derived CDR1 and CDR2 are DFQATT and SNEGSKA (reference sequence). There are 15 residues in the CDR3. The chain's CDR3 is CSARVAGYGLGEQYF. DNA of the CDR3: TGCAGTGCTAGGGTAGCGGGATACGGACTAGGGGAGCAGTACTTC.

The sample holds many counts of this clonotype. The genes are TRBV3-1 and TRBJ1-1; D is uncertain. Germline lookup yields CDR1 LGHDT and CDR2 YNNKEL (reference sequence). Trimming stripped 2 bases from V and 4 bases from J, with 2 bases between. The CDR3 is made up of 11 amino acids. In nucleotides, the CDR3 is TGTGCCAGCAGCCAATCCACTGAAGCTTTCTTT. Protein: CASSQSTEAFF. The full variable domain, with the rest looked up from reference TRBV3-1 and TRBJ1-1, is DTAVSQTPKYLVTQMGNDKSIKCEQNLGHDTMYWYKQDSKKFLKIMFSYNNKELIINETVPNRFSPKSPDKAHLNLHINSLELGDSAVYFCASSQSTEAFFGQGTRLTVV.

The chain is built from TRBV7-9 and TRBJ2-5; 10 nucleotides line up with TRBD2. The CDR3 has 16 residues. CDR1 SEHNR and CDR2 FQNEAQ come from the germline V gene (reference sequence). The ends lost 4 bases at V and 0 bases at J; junction bases unmatched: 5. CDR3 sequence: CASSSPGLANQETQYF. Written as DNA, the CDR3 is TGTGCCAGCAGCTCACCGGGACTAGCGAACCAAGAGACCCAGTACTTC.

Many counts were recorded for this clonotype. The CDR3 DNA is TGTGCCAGCAAGTCGCAGGCAAATTCACCCCTCCACTTT. Its protein product is CASKSQANSPLHF. The chain links TRBV5-6 to TRBJ1-6, with D uncertain. The CDR3 is 13 amino acids. Germline assignment: CDR1 SGHDT and CDR2 YYEEEE. Deletions cut 6 bases from V and 7 bases from J, with 11 bases between.

With regard to this clonotype: An end of the junction does not agree with germline; a read error may underlie this. The chain links TRBV7-6 to TRBJ1-5, with TRBD1 matching 8 bases. The CDR3 has 14 residues. Germline V lookup: CDR1 SGHVS, CDR2 FNYEAQ. CDR3: CAGSLTGDEQPQHF. As DNA, the CDR3 is TGTGCCGGCAGCTTGACAGGGGATGAGCAGCCTCAGCATTTT.

In the case of this clonotype: Being one base from a much bigger clone, this may be a read error. V is TRBV7-9 and J is TRBJ2-3, with a possible D match to TRBD1 (5 bases). The germline V gene encodes CDR1 SEHNR and CDR2 FQNEAQ (reference sequence). V was cut by 5 bases and J by 14 bases, with 17 bases left in between. CDR3 size: 12 residues. The CDR3 nucleotides read TGTGCCAGCAGCCCGACAGTAGTCTTGCGGTATTTT. Amino acid sequence: CASSPTVVLRYF.

This clonotype was recorded at least ten times. This rearrangement joins TRBV6-1 to TRBJ1-5; D is ambiguous. Germline lookup yields CDR1 MNHNS and CDR2 SASEGT. The V gene lost 2 bases and the J gene lost 4 bases, with 6 bases spanning the gap. The CDR3 runs to 13 residues. CDR3 coding DNA: TGTGCCAGCAGTGAATACCAGAATCAGCCCCAGCATTTT. Encoded protein: CASSEYQNQPQHF.